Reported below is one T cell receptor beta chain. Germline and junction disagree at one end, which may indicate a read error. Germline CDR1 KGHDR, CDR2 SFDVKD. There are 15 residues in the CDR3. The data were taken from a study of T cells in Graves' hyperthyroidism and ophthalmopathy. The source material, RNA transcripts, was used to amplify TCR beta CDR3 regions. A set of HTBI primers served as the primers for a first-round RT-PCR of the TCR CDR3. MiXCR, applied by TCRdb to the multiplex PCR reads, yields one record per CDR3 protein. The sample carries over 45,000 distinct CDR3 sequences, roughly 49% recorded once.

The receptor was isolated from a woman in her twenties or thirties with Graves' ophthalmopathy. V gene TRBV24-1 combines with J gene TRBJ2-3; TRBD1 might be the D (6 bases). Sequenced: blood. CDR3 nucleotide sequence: TGTGCCACCAGTGATTTGCAAGGGGACACATATACGCGGTATTTC. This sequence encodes CATSDLQGDTYTRYF.